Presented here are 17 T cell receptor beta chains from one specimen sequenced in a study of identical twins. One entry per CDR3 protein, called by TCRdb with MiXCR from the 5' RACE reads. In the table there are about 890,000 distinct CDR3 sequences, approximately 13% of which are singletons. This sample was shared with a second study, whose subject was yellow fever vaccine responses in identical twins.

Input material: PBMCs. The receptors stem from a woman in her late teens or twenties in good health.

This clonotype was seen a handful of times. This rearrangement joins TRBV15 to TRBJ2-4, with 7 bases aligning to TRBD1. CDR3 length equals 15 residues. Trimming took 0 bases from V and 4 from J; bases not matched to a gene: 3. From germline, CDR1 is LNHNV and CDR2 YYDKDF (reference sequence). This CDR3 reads CATSRDRTGKNIQYF. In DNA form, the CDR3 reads TGTGCCACCAGCAGAGACCGGACAGGAAAAAACATTCAGTACTTC.

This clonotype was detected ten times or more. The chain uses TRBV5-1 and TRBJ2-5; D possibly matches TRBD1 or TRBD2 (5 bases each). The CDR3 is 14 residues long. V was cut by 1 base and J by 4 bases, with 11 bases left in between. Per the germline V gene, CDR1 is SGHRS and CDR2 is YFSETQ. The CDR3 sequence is CASSLLGGRETQYF. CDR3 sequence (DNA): TGCGCCAGCAGCTTGCTTGGGGGTAGAGAGACCCAGTACTTC.

CDR3 DNA: TGTGCCAGCAGTGAACCCCCGGGGACAGGGGGAAATGAGCAGTTCTTC. Translated: CASSEPPGTGGNEQFF. The chain uses TRBV2 and TRBJ2-1; 11 bases line up with TRBD1. V was clipped by 2 bases and J by 7 bases; unmatched bases: 7. The CDR3 runs to 16 residues. Germline V gives CDR1 SNHLY, CDR2 FYNNEI.

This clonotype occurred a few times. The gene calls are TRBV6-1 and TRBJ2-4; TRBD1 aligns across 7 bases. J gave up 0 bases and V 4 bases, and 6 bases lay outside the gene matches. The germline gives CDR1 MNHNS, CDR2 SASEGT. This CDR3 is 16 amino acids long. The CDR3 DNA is TGTGCCAGCAGTGCACAGGGGAACATAGCCAAAAACATTCAGTACTTC. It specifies CASSAQGNIAKNIQYF.

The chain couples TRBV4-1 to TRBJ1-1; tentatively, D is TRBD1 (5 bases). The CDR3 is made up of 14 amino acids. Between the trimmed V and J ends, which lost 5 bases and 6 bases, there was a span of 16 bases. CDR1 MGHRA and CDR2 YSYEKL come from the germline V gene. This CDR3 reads CASSGRSQGPEAFF. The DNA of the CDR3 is TGCGCCAGCAGCGGGCGATCCCAGGGTCCTGAAGCTTTCTTT.

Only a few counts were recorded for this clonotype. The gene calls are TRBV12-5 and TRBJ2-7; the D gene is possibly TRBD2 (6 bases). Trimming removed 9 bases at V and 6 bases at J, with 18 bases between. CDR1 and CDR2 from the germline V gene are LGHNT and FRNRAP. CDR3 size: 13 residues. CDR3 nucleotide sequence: TGTGCTAGCCGGGGGACGGATCGGTGCGAGCAGTACGTC. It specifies CASRGTDRCEQYV.

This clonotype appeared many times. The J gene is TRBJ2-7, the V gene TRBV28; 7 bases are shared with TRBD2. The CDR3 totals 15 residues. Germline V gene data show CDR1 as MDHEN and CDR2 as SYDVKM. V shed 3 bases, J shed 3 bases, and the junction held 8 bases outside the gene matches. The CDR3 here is CASSLGGSPIYEQYV. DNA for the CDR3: TGTGCCAGCAGTTTGGGAGGGAGCCCCATCTACGAGCAGTACGTC.

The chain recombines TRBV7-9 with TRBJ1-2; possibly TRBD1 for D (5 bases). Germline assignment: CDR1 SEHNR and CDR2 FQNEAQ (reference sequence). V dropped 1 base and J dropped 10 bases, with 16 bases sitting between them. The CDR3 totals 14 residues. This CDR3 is CASSLVGTPKAYTF. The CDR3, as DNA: TGTGCCAGCAGCTTAGTTGGGACCCCTAAGGCCTACACCTTC.

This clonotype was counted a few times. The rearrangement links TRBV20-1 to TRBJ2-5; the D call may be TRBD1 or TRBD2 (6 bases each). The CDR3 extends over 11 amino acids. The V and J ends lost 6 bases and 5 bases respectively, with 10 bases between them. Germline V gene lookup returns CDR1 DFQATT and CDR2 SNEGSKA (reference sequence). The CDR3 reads CSARGHETQYF. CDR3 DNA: TGCAGTGCCCGGGGGCACGAGACCCAGTACTTC.

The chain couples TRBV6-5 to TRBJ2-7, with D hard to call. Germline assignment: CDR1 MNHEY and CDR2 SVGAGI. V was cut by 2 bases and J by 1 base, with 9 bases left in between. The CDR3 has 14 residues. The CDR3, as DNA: TGTGCCAGCAGTTACGCCCAGGCGTCCTACGAGCAGTACTTC. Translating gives CASSYAQASYEQYF.

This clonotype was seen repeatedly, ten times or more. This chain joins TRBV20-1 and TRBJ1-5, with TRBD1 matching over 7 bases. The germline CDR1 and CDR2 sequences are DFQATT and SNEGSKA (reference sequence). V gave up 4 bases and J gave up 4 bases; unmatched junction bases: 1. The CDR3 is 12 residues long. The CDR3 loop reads CSAKTGNQPQHF. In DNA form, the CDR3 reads TGCAGTGCTAAGACAGGGAATCAGCCCCAGCATTTT.

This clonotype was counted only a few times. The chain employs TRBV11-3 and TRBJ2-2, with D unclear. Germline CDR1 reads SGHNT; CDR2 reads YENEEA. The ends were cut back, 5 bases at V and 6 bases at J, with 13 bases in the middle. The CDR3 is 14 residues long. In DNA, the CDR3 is TGTGCCAGCAGCCGCATAGGGATGGCCGGGGAGCTGTTTTTT. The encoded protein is CASSRIGMAGELFF.

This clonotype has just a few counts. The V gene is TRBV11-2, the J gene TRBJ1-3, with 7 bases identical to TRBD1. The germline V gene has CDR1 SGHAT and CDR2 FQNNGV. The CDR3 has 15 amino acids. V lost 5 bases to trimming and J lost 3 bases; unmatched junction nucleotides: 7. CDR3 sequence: CASSPGGQFGNTIYF. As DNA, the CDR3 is TGTGCCAGCAGCCCAGGGGGGCAGTTTGGAAACACCATATATTTT.

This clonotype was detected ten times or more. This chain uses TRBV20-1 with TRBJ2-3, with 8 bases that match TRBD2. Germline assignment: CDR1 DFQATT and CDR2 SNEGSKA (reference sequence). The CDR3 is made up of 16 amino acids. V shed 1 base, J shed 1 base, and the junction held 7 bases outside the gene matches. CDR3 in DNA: TGCAGTGCTAGAGTCCGTAGCGGGAAGGGCACAGATACGCAGTATTTT. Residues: CSARVRSGKGTDTQYF.

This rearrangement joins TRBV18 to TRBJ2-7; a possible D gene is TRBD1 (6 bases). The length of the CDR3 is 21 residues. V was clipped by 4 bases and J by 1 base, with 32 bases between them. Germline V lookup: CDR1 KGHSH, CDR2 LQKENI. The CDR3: CASSLRDISNRATVSSYEQYF. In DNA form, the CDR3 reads TGTGCCAGCTCACTGAGAGACATTAGCAACAGGGCTACGGTTTCGTCCTACGAGCAGTACTTC.

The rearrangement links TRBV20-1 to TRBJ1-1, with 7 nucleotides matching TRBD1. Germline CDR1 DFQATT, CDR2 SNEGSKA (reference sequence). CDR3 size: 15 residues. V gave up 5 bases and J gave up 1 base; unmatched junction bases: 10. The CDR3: CSAQRQGAGNTEAFF. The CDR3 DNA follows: TGCAGTGCTCAAAGACAGGGTGCGGGGAACACTGAAGCTTTCTTT.

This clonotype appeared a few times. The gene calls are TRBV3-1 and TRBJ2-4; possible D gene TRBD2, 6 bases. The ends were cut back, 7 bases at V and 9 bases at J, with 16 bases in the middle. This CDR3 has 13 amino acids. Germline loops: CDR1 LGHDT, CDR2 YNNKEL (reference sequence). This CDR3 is CASTIGGVGIQYF. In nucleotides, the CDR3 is TGTGCCAGCACCATCGGGGGAGTGGGCATTCAGTACTTC. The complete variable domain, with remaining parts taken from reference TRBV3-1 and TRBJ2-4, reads DTAVSQTPKYLVTQMGNDKSIKCEQNLGHDTMYWYKQDSKKFLKIMFSYNNKELIINETVPNRFSPKSPDKAHLNLHINSLELGDSAVYFCASTIGGVGIQYFGAGTRLSVL.